The 30 T cell receptor beta chains below all came from one sample that was sequenced in a study of shared clonotypes between healthy human individuals. Naive CD8 cells lacked CD45RO and underwent positive selection for CCR7, leaving out terminally differentiated effector memory CD45RA+ cells. Produced via immunoSEQ multiplex PCR; TCRdb's table is partial and in-frame only. The sample records about 2 million clones, about 95% being singletons. Sequenced input: naive CD8+ T cells sorted from blood. Every receptor here comes from a young man in good health.

The rearrangement joins TRBV4-3 to TRBJ2-7, with D possibly TRBD1 on 6 matching bases. The CDR3 spans 14 residues. V shed 1 base and J shed 5 bases, with 12 bases lying between them. From germline, CDR1 is LGHNA and CDR2 YSLEER. The CDR3 here is CASSQVAGDDEQYF. CDR3 sequence (DNA): TGCGCCAGCAGCCAAGTAGCAGGGGACGACGAGCAGTACTTC.

This chain joins TRBV7-8 and TRBJ2-1; 16 bases align to TRBD2. Germline V CDR1 and CDR2: SGHVS, FQNEAQ. The CDR3 totals 19 residues. V shed 5 bases, J shed 5 bases, and the junction held 12 bases outside the gene matches. CDR3 sequence (DNA): TGTGCCAGCAGCCCTTCGGGACTAGCGGGAGGGCCTGTCAACAATGAGCAGTTCTTC. Residues: CASSPSGLAGGPVNNEQFF.

The CDR3 nucleotides read TGTGCCAGCAGCCAATCGGTAGTAGGGGCAGAGACCCAGTACTTC. This gives the protein CASSQSVVGAETQYF. The V gene is TRBV7-9, the J gene TRBJ2-5; D perhaps matches TRBD1 (5 bases). This CDR3 spans 15 amino acids. V gave up 5 bases and J gave up 4 bases, with 17 bases separating them. CDR1 and CDR2 (germline): SEHNR, FQNEAQ (reference sequence). Using reference TRBV7-9 and TRBJ2-5 for the parts outside the CDR3, the full variable domain is DTGVSQNPRHKITKRGQNVTFRCDPISEHNRLYWYRQTLGQGPEFLTYFQNEAQLEKSRLLSDRFSAERPKGSFSTLEIQRTEQGDSAMYLCASSQSVVGAETQYFGPGTRLLVL.

This clone occurred once. This chain connects TRBV9 to TRBJ1-1; 8 bases are shared with TRBD1. There are 14 residues in the CDR3. J was trimmed by 4 bases and V by 2 bases; bases with no gene match: 4. Looked up from germline, CDR1 is SGDLS and CDR2 is YYNGEE. As DNA, the CDR3 is TGTGCCAGCAGCGTGGACAGGGCTGGCACTGAAGCTTTCTTT. It specifies CASSVDRAGTEAFF.

The gene calls are TRBV21-1 and TRBJ2-7; no DNA check was done on the table's D call, TRBD1. TRBV21-1 is designated a pseudogene. The CDR3 has 14 amino acids. The CDR3 nucleotides are TGTGCCAGCAGCACGAACAGGGTACCCTACGAGCAGTACTTC. This gives the protein CASSTNRVPYEQYF.

This clone was observed once. V is TRBV7-8 and J is TRBJ1-1; D unresolved. This CDR3 is built from 14 residues. The V end was cut by 2 bases, the J end by 0 bases, with 7 bases between. Germline V lookup: CDR1 SGHVS, CDR2 FQNEAQ. CDR3 in DNA: TGTGCCAGCAGCTTAAGGCGGCTGAACACTGAAGCTTTCTTT. Translating it yields CASSLRRLNTEAFF.

This rearrangement joins TRBV7-9 to TRBJ2-7; 11 positions match TRBD2. Trimming took 5 bases from V and 4 from J; bases not matched to a gene: 10. Germline loops: CDR1 SEHNR, CDR2 FQNEAQ (reference sequence). This CDR3 has 16 amino acids. CDR3 in amino acids: CASSPAQLAGVYEQYF. As DNA, the CDR3 is TGTGCCAGCAGCCCGGCCCAACTAGCGGGAGTATACGAGCAGTACTTC.

This chain uses TRBV4-1 with TRBJ2-3, with 7 bases that match TRBD2. With 3 bases clipped from V and 0 bases from J, the junction kept 6 bases outside the gene matches. This CDR3 region has 16 residues. Germline CDR1 is MGHRA and CDR2 is YSYEKL. This CDR3 reads CASSHSERDSTDTQYF. CDR3 coding DNA: TGCGCCAGCAGCCATTCCGAGCGGGATAGCACAGATACGCAGTATTTT.

The chain couples TRBV4-3 to TRBJ2-7, with TRBD2 as a possible D gene (6 bases). There are 15 residues in the CDR3. V lost 1 base and J lost 0, with 10 bases in between. The germline gives CDR1 LGHNA, CDR2 YSLEER. The CDR3 nucleotides are TGCGCCAGCAGCCAAGTTCCTAGCGACTCCTACGAGCAGTACTTC. Protein sequence: CASSQVPSDSYEQYF.

The chain couples TRBV27 to TRBJ1-1, with D perhaps matching TRBD1 (6 bases). Trimming took 6 bases from V and 0 from J, leaving 14 bases between them. Germline CDR1 reads MNHEY; CDR2 reads SMNVEV (reference sequence). The CDR3 runs to 15 residues. CDR3 sequence (DNA): TGTGCCAGCAGCCTTCAACAGGGAATGAACACTGAAGCTTTCTTT. Its protein product is CASSLQQGMNTEAFF.

In regard to this clone: The same CDR3 also results from other DNA sequences found in this sample. The rearrangement links TRBV9 to TRBJ2-7, with a possible D match to TRBD1 (5 bases). The V gene lost 2 bases and the J gene lost 0 bases, with 9 bases spanning the gap. The CDR3 consists of 14 residues. Looked up from germline, CDR1 is SGDLS and CDR2 is YYNGEE. CDR3 DNA sequence: TGTGCCAGCAGCGTTTGGGGCGACTCCTACGAGCAGTACTTC. Residues: CASSVWGDSYEQYF.

The rearrangement joins TRBV9 to TRBJ2-7; D uncertain. This CDR3 is built from 14 residues. Germline assignment: CDR1 SGDLS and CDR2 YYNGEE. V dropped 4 bases and J dropped 3 bases, with 14 bases sitting between them. CDR3 sequence (DNA): TGTGCCAGCAGCCCCGGACGGTTAAGCTACGAGCAGTACTTC. This encodes CASSPGRLSYEQYF.

The chain joins TRBV27 to TRBJ2-1, with 9 bases that match TRBD2. CDR1 MNHEY and CDR2 SMNVEV come from the germline V gene (reference sequence). The length of the CDR3 is 17 residues. V dropped 5 bases and J dropped 5; count of bases not matched to a gene: 13. CDR3 protein: CASSTLARPSGNNEQFF. CDR3 nucleotides: TGTGCCAGCAGTACTTTGGCACGGCCTAGCGGGAACAATGAGCAGTTCTTC.

With regard to this clone: At the DNA level, this CDR3 is encoded by other sequences in the same sample as well. The chain has TRBV9 and TRBJ2-7; no definite D call. The CDR3 spans 15 residues. CDR1 is SGDLS, CDR2 YYNGEE, per germline. V lost 0 bases, J lost 1 base, and 11 bases lay in between. The CDR3, as DNA: TGTGCCAGCAGCGTAGGCTCAGGAGCTTCCTACGAGCAGTACTTC. Encoded protein: CASSVGSGASYEQYF.

This chain joins TRBV7-4 and TRBJ2-1; a weak D match, TRBD1 (6 bases). The CDR3 runs 16 residues. Looked up from germline, CDR1 is SGHVT and CDR2 is SQSDAQ. V was shortened by 5 bases and J by 7 bases, with 21 bases between the two germline ends. CDR3 DNA sequence: TGTGCCAGCAGCACAAACCGGGACACCGTCAGGAATGAGCAGTTCTTC. This codes for CASSTNRDTVRNEQFF. Full variable domain (outside the CDR3, taken from reference TRBV7-4 and TRBJ2-1): GAGVSQSPRYKVAKRGRDVALRCDSISGHVTLYWYRQTLGQGSEVLTYSQSDAQRDKSGRPSGRFSAERPERSVSTLKIQRTEQGDSAVYLCASSTNRDTVRNEQFFGPGTRLTVL.

The V gene is TRBV27, the J gene TRBJ2-7, with a tentative D call TRBD2 (6 bases). V was cut by 3 bases and J by 1 base, with 10 bases left in between. Germline V gene data show CDR1 as MNHEY and CDR2 as SMNVEV (reference sequence). This CDR3 contains 14 residues. DNA of the CDR3: TGTGCCAGCAGTTTGGGCGGGGAATCCTACGAGCAGTACTTC. Amino acids: CASSLGGESYEQYF.

A single count supports this clone. V is TRBV19 and J is TRBJ2-4; D might be TRBD1 or TRBD2, each matching 6 bases. The CDR3 spans 13 residues. V was shortened by 0 bases and J by 9 bases, with 9 bases between the two germline ends. Germline V gene sequence: CDR1 LNHDA, CDR2 SQIVND (reference sequence). CDR3 DNA sequence: TGTGCCAGTAGTATAGAGAGGGGGGTCATTCAGTACTTC. Amino acid sequence: CASSIERGVIQYF.

Remarks on this clone: Other DNA sequences in this sample translate to the same CDR3. The chain combines TRBV6-6 with TRBJ2-1; 12 positions match TRBD2. With 2 bases clipped from V and 4 bases from J, the junction kept 0 bases outside the gene matches. The CDR3 runs 15 residues. From germline, CDR1 is MNHNY and CDR2 SVGAGI (reference sequence). In DNA form, the CDR3 reads TGTGCCAGCAGTTACGGGACTAGCGGGTACAATGAGCAGTTCTTC. This encodes CASSYGTSGYNEQFF.

This chain joins TRBV4-1 and TRBJ2-7; 10 nucleotides align to TRBD2. V lost 0 bases and J lost 3; bases outside the gene matches: 5. The CDR3 has 16 amino acids. Germline values: CDR1 MGHRA, CDR2 YSYEKL. This CDR3 reads CASSQDLASGSYEQYF. The CDR3 DNA reads TGCGCCAGCAGCCAAGATTTAGCTAGCGGGAGCTACGAGCAGTACTTC.

The V and J genes are TRBV27 and TRBJ2-5, with a tentative D call TRBD2 (5 bases). Trimming left V 1 base short and J 5 bases short, with 11 bases between. Germline CDR1 reads MNHEY; CDR2 reads SMNVEV (reference sequence). The CDR3 extends over 14 amino acids. CDR3 region: CASSLWSGGETQYF. The CDR3 DNA is TGTGCCAGCAGTTTATGGTCAGGAGGCGAGACCCAGTACTTC.

The rearrangement uses TRBV6-5 and TRBJ2-2; possibly TRBD2 for D (5 bases). There are 15 residues in the CDR3. Trimming took off 0 bases at V and 5 bases at J, with 10 bases between the two ends. Germline CDR1 is MNHEY and CDR2 is SVGAGI. The CDR3 loop reads CASSYSSSLTGELFF. For the CDR3, the DNA is TGTGCCAGCAGTTACTCGTCTAGCCTAACCGGGGAGCTGTTTTTT.

V is TRBV27 and J is TRBJ2-2; D not resolved. The CDR3 has 16 residues. CDR1 and CDR2 from the germline V gene are MNHEY and SMNVEV (reference sequence). The V end lost 5 bases, the J end lost 0 bases, and 13 bases lay between the germline ends. CDR3 DNA sequence: TGTGCCAGCAGTGCCCATTTCCTCGCGAACACCGGGGAGCTGTTTTTT. As protein: CASSAHFLANTGELFF.

As regards this clone: Only one base separates this from a far larger clonotype, so it likely reflects a read error. The J gene is TRBJ2-7, the V gene TRBV7-2; the D call may be TRBD1 or TRBD2 (5 bases each). The CDR3 totals 13 residues. Germline assignment: CDR1 SGHTA and CDR2 FQGNSA. V gave up 3 bases and J gave up 2 bases, with 8 bases separating them. The CDR3 DNA follows: TGTGCCAGCAGCTTGGGGGATACCTACGAGCAGTACTTC. Protein sequence: CASSLGDTYEQYF.

This rearrangement joins TRBV4-1 to TRBJ2-7, with 8 nucleotides matching TRBD1. The germline V gene encodes CDR1 MGHRA and CDR2 YSYEKL. This CDR3 has 15 residues. J lost 7 bases, V lost 2 bases, and 10 bases had no gene match. CDR3 coding DNA: TGCGCCAGCAGCCAATCCGGGACAGGAGGTGGTGAGCAGTACTTC. Its translation is CASSQSGTGGGEQYF.

Details on this clone: The junction differs from germline at one of its ends, possibly a read error. The chain carries TRBV27 and TRBJ2-7; D possibly matches TRBD1 or TRBD2 (5 bases each). Germline CDR1 reads MNHEY; CDR2 reads SMNVEV (reference sequence). The CDR3 totals 14 residues. CDR3 bases: TGTGCCAGCAGTTTACGAGGGGCCACCTATGAGCAGTACTTC. It yields the protein CASSLRGATYEQYF.

The V call is TRBV28, the J call TRBJ1-2; 9 nucleotides line up with TRBD1. Germline assignment: CDR1 MDHEN and CDR2 SYDVKM. The CDR3 spans 16 residues. J lost 6 bases, V lost 5 bases, and 13 bases had no gene match. This CDR3 reads CASSLWTGVSVDGYTF. The CDR3 region has the DNA TGTGCCAGCAGTCTTTGGACAGGGGTATCGGTCGATGGCTACACCTTC.

The rearrangement joins TRBV5-4 to TRBJ1-3, with D unresolved. Germline lookup yields CDR1 SGHNT and CDR2 YYREEE (reference sequence). Trimming shortened V by 1 base and J by 4 bases, and 6 bases separated the two germline ends. This CDR3 comprises 13 residues. CDR3 sequence (DNA): TGTGCCAGCAGCTTGAATCTGGGAAACACCATATATTTT. Protein: CASSLNLGNTIYF.

The chain uses TRBV15 and TRBJ2-7; D ambiguous. Trimming took off 1 base at V and 7 bases at J, with 20 bases between the two ends. Germline V gene data show CDR1 as LNHNV and CDR2 as YYDKDF (reference sequence). The CDR3 extends over 16 amino acids. In DNA form, the CDR3 reads TGTGCCACCAGCAGAGCTACCCCCCGGGCCCAAGGGGAGCAGTACTTC. It translates to CATSRATPRAQGEQYF.

This rearrangement joins TRBV27 to TRBJ2-2; D is possibly TRBD2 (5 bases). V lost 7 bases, J lost 6 bases, and 18 bases lay in between. The CDR3 runs to 15 residues. Germline V gives CDR1 MNHEY, CDR2 SMNVEV (reference sequence). CDR3 region: CASTPGTDPSGELFF. The CDR3 region has the DNA TGTGCCAGCACCCCGGGAACGGACCCATCCGGGGAGCTGTTTTTT.

The V gene is TRBV14, the J gene TRBJ1-3; no clear D. This CDR3 comprises 14 residues. The V end was cut by 1 base, the J end by 4 bases, with 8 bases between. Germline CDR1 and CDR2: SGHDN and FVKESK. CDR3 DNA sequence: TGTGCCAGCAGCCAAGTCGGCAGCGGAAACACCATATATTTT. This sequence encodes CASSQVGSGNTIYF.